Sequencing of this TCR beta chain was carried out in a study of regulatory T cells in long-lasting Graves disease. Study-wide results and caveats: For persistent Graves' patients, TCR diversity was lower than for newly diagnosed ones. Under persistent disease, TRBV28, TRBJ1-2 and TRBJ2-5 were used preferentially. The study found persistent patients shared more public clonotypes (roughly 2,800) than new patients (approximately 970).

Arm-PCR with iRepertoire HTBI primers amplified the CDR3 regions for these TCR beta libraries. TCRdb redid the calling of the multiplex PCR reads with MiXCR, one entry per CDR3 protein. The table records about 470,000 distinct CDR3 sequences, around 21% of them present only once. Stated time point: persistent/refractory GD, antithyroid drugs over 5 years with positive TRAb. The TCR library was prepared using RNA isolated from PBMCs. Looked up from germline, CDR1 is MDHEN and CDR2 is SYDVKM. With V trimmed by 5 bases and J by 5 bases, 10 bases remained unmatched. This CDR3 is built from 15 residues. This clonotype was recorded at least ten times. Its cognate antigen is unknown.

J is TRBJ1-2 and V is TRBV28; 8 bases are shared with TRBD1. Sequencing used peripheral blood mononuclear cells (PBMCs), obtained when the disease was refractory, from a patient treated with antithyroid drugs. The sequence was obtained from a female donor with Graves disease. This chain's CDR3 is CASSTAGGGGYGYTF. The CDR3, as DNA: TGTGCCAGCAGTACAGCAGGGGGCGGCGGATATGGCTACACCTTC.